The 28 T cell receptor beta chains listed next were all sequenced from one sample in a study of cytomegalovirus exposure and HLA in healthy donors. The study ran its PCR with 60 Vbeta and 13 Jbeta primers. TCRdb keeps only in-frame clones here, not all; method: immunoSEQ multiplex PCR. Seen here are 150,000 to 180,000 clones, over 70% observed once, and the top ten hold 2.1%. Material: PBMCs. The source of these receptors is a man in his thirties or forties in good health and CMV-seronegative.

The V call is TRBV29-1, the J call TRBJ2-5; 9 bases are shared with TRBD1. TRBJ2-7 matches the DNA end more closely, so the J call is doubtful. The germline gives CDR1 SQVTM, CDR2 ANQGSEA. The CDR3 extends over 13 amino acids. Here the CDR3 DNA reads TGCAGCGCTGCCGGGACAGGGTCCTACGAGCAGTACTTC. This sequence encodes CSAAGTGSYEQYF.

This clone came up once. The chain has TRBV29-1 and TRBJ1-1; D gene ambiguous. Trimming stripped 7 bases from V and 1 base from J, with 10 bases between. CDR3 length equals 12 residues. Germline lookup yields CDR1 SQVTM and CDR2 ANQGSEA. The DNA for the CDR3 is TGCAGCGGGCGAGCGGGGAACACTGAAGCTTTCTTT. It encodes CSGRAGNTEAFF.

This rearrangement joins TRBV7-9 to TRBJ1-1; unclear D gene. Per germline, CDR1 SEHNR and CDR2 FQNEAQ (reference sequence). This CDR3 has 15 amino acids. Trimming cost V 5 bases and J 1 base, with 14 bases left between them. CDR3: CASSPTARGNTEAFF. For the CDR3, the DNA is TGTGCCAGCAGCCCAACCGCCCGGGGGAACACTGAAGCTTTCTTT.

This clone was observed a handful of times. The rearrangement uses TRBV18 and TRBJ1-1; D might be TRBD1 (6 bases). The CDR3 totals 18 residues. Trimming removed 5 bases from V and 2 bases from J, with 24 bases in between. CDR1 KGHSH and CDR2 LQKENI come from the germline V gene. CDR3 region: CASSDRYGRKKPNTEAFF. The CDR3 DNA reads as TGTGCCAGCTCAGACAGGTATGGGCGTAAGAAACCCAACACTGAAGCTTTCTTT.

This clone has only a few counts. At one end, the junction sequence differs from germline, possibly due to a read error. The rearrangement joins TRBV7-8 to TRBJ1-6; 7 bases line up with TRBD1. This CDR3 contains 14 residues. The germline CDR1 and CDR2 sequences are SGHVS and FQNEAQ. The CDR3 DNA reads TGTGCCAGCAGCCCGGTAGGGGGCACTTCACCCCTCAACTTT. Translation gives CASSPVGGTSPLNF. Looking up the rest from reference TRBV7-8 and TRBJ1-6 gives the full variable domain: GAGVSQSPRYKVAKRGQDVALRCDPISGHVSLFWYQQALGQGPEFLTYFQNEAQLDKSGLPSDRFFAERPEGSVSTLKIQRTQQEDSAVYLCASSPVGGTSPLNFGNGTRLTVT.

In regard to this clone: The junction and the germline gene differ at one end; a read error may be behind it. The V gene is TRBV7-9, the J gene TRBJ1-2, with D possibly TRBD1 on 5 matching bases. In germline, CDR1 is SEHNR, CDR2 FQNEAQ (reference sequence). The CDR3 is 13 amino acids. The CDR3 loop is CASSLGQTYRYTF. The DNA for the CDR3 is TGTGCCAGCAGCTTAGGACAGACCTATCGCTACACCTTC.

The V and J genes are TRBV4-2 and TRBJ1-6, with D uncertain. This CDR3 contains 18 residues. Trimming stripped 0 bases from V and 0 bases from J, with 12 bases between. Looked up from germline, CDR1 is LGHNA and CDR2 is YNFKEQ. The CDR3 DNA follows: TGTGCCAGCAGCCAAGATCTGGCAACAAGCTCCTATAATTCACCCCTCCACTTT. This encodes CASSQDLATSSYNSPLHF.

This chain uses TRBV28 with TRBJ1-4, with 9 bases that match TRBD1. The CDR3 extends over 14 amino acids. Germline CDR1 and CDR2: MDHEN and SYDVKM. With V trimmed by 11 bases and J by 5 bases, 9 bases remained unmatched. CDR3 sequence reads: CAGSSGQGNEKLFF. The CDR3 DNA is TGTGCCGGGTCCTCGGGACAGGGCAATGAAAAACTGTTTTTT. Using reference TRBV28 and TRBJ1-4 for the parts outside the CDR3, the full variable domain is DVKVTQSSRYLVKRTGEKVFLECVQDMDHENMFWYRQDPGLGLRLIYFSYDVKMKEKGDIPEGYSVSREKKERFSLILESASTNQTSMYLCAGSSGQGNEKLFFGSGTQLSVL.

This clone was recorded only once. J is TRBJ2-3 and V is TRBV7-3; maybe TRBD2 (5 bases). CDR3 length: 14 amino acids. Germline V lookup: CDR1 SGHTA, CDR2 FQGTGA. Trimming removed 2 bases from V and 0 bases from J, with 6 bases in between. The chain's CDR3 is CASSLRGSTDTQYF. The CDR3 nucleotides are TGTGCCAGCAGCTTACGAGGGAGCACAGATACGCAGTATTTT. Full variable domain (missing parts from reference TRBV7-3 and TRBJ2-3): GAGVSQTPSNKVTEKGKYVELRCDPISGHTALYWYRQSLGQGPEFLIYFQGTGAADDSGLPNDRFFAVRPEGSVSTLKIQRTERGDSAVYLCASSLRGSTDTQYFGPGTRLTVL.

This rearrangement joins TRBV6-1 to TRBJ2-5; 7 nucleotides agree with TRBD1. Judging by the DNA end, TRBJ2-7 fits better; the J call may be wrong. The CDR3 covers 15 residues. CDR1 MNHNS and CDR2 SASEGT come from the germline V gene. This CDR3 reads CASSGPGDRSYEQYF. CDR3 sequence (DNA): TGTGCCAGCAGTGGGCCCGGGGACAGATCCTACGAGCAGTACTTC.

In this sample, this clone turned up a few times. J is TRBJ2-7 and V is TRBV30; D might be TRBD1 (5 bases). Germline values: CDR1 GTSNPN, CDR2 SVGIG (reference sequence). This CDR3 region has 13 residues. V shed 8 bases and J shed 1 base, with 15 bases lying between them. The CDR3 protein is CATMTVSSYEQYF. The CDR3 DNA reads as TGTGCCACCATGACAGTTTCTTCCTACGAGCAGTACTTC.

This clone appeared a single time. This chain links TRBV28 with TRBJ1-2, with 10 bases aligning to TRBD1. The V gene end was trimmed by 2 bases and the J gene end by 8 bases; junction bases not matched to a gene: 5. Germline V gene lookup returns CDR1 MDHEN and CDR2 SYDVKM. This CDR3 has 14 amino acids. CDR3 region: CASSLPGTGDGYTF. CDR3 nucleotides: TGTGCCAGCAGTTTACCGGGGACAGGGGACGGCTACACCTTC.

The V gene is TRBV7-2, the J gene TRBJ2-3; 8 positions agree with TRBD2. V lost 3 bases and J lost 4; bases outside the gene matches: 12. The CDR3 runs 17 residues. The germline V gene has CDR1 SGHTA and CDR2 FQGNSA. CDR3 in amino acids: CASSFVSAGVRADTQYF. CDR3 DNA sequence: TGTGCCAGCAGCTTTGTTTCAGCGGGGGTTAGGGCAGATACGCAGTATTTT.

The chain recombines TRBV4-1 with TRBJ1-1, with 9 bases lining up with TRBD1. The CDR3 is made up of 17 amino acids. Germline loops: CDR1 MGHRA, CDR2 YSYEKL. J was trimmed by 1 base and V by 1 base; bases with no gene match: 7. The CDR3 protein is CASSQVKQGASNTEAFF. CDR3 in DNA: TGCGCCAGCAGCCAAGTAAAACAGGGGGCCTCGAACACTGAAGCTTTCTTT.

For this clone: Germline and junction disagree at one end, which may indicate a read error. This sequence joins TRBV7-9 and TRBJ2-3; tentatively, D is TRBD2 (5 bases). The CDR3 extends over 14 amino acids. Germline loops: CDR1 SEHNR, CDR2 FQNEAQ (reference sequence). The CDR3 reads CSSSFDYITDTQYF. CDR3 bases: TGTTCCAGCAGCTTCGACTACATAACAGATACGCAGTATTTT.

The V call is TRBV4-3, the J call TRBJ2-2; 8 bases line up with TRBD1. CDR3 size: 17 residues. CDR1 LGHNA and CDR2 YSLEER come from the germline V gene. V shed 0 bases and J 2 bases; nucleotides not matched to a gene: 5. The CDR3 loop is CASSQDWGQVNTGELFF. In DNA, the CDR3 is TGCGCCAGCAGCCAAGATTGGGGACAGGTTAACACCGGGGAGCTGTTTTTT.

CDR3 DNA: TGTGCCTGGAAGGGGGACAGGGTGCCTGGAAACACCATATATTTT. Encoded protein: CAWKGDRVPGNTIYF. The rearrangement joins TRBV30 to TRBJ1-3, with 9 bases fitting TRBD1. CDR3 length equals 15 residues. V lost 4 bases to trimming and J lost 2 bases; unmatched junction nucleotides: 6. Germline-derived CDR1 and CDR2 are GTSNPN and SVGIG (reference sequence).

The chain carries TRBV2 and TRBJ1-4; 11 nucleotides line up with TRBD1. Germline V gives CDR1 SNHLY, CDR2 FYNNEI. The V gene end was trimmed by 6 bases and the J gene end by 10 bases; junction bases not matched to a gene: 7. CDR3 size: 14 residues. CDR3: CASRPGQGVSKLFF. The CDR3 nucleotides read TGTGCCAGCAGGCCGGGACAGGGGGTATCAAAACTGTTTTTT.

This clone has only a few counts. The CDR3 DNA reads TGTGCCAGCAGCTTAGCATTGATTAGTGCGGCTGGGGCCAACGTCCTGACTTTC. Its translation is CASSLALISAAGANVLTF. The chain combines TRBV7-6 with TRBJ2-6; D call uncertain. Germline CDR1 and CDR2: SGHVS and FNYEAQ. The CDR3 sequence is 18 residues long. V dropped 0 bases and J dropped 2 bases, with 14 bases sitting between them.

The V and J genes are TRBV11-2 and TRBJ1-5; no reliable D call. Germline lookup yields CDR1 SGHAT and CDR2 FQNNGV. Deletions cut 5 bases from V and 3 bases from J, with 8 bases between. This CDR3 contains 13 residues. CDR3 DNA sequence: TGTGCCAGCAGCCCGGGGTACAATCAGCCCCAGCATTTT. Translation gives CASSPGYNQPQHF.

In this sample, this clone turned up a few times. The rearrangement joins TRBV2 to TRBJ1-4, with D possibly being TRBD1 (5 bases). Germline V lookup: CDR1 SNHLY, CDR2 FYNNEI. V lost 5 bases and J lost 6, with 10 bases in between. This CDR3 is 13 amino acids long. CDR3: CASSPATDEKLFF. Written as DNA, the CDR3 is TGTGCCAGCAGTCCGGCGACAGATGAAAAACTGTTTTTT.

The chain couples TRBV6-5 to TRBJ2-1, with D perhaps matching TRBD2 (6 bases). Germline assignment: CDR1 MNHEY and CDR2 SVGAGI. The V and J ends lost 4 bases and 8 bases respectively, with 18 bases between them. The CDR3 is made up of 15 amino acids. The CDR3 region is CASSFSGLPGDEQFF. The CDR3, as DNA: TGTGCCAGCAGTTTCAGCGGGCTCCCTGGGGATGAGCAGTTCTTC.

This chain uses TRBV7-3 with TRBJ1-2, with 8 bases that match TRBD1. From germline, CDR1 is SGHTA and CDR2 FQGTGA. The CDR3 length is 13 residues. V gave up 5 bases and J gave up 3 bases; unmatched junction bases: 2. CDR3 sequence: CASSPDRDYGYTF. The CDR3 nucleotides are TGTGCCAGCAGCCCGGACAGGGACTATGGCTACACCTTC.

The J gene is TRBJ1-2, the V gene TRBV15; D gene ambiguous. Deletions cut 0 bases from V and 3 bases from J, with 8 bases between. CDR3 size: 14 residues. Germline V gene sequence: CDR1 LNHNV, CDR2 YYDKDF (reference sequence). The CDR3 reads CATSRDLADYGYTF. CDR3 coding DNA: TGTGCCACCAGCAGAGACTTGGCGGACTATGGCTACACCTTC.

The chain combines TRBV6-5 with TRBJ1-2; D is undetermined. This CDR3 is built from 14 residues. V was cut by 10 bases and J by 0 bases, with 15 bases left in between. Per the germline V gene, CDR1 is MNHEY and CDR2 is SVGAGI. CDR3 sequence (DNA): TGTGCCATTAGCCGGGGTCCTCCTAACTATGGCTACACCTTC. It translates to CAISRGPPNYGYTF.

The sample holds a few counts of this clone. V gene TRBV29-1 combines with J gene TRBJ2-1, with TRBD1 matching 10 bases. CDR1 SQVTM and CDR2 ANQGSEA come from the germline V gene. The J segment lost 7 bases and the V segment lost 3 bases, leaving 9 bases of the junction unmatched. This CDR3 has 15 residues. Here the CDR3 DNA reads TGCAGCGTTGAGGACCGGGACAGGGGTGAGAATGAGCAGTTCTTC. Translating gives CSVEDRDRGENEQFF.

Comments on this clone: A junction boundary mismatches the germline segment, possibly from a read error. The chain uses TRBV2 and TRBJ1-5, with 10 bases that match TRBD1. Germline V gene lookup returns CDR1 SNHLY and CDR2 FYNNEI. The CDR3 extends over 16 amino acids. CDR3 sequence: CASRLDRGLGNQPQNF. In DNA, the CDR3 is TGTGCCAGCAGGCTCGACAGGGGGCTAGGGAATCAGCCCCAGAATTTT.

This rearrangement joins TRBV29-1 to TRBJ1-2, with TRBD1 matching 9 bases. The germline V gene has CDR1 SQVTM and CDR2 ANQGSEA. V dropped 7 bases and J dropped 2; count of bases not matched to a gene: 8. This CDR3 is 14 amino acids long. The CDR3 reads CSALPGQGNYGYTF. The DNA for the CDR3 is TGCAGCGCTTTACCGGGACAGGGAAACTATGGCTACACCTTC.